The 28 T cell receptor beta chains given below trace back to one sample, sequenced in a study of blood T cells in healthy people across ages. For the second PCR, which ran for roughly 6 to 12 cycles, a sample-barcoded 5' primer and a J-beta primer mix were used. TCRdb independently ran MiXCR on the 5' RACE reads; one entry per CDR3 protein. The sample includes hundreds of thousands of distinct CDR3 sequences, 40% to 65% seen only once; the top ten take about 13%. The specimen sequenced was blood. The receptors come from a woman aged 80 or older in good health.

This clonotype has a handful of counts. A much larger clone lies one base from this, so it may be a read error. The V gene is TRBV12-3 or TRBV12-4, the J gene TRBJ2-7, with D possibly called TRBD1 or TRBD2 (6 bases each). V lost 5 bases and J lost 0, with 11 bases in between. The CDR3 runs to 14 residues. The CDR3 reads CASSAGQTSYEQYF. Here the CDR3 DNA reads TGTGCCAGCAGTGCGGGACAAACCTCCTACGAGCAGTACTTC.

This clonotype showed up many times. The chain is built from TRBV20-1 and TRBJ1-2; D gene ambiguous. The CDR3 has 14 amino acids. Germline assignment: CDR1 DFQATT and CDR2 SNEGSKA (reference sequence). V lost 5 bases and J lost 8, with 21 bases in between. This CDR3 is CSAVLQVRVEGYTF. The CDR3 DNA follows: TGCAGTGCTGTCCTCCAGGTTCGAGTAGAGGGCTACACCTTC.

V usage is TRBV29-1 and J usage is TRBJ2-3; 7 nucleotides align to TRBD2. In germline, CDR1 is SQVTM, CDR2 ANQGSEA. The CDR3 runs to 15 residues. Unmatched junction bases numbered 10, after V lost 4 bases and J lost 3 bases. CDR3 nucleotides: TGCAGCGTTGGGTTTGTGGCGGGAGCTACAGATACGCAGTATTTT. This codes for CSVGFVAGATDTQYF.

This clonotype was seen a handful of times. The gene calls are TRBV7-9 and TRBJ2-3; 8 bases line up with TRBD1. The germline V gene encodes CDR1 SEHNR and CDR2 FQNEAQ (reference sequence). With 4 bases clipped from V and 3 bases from J, the junction kept 3 bases outside the gene matches. The length of the CDR3 is 14 residues. The DNA for the CDR3 is TGTGCCAGCAGCTGGACAGGGAGGACAGATACGCAGTATTTT. Its translation: CASSWTGRTDTQYF.

This chain uses TRBV4-3 with TRBJ2-1; the match to TRBD2 covers 13 bases. CDR1 is LGHNA, CDR2 YSLEER, per germline. This CDR3 spans 14 amino acids. V lost 3 bases and J lost 10; bases outside the gene matches: 3. As DNA, the CDR3 is TGCGCCAGCAGCCATGGGGGACTAGCGGGAGAGCAGTTCTTC. It translates to CASSHGGLAGEQFF.

The sample holds a few counts of this clonotype. The chain joins TRBV3-1 to TRBJ2-5; TRBD2 is a possible D gene (6 bases). The V gene's germline CDR1 is LGHDT and CDR2 YNNKEL (reference sequence). CDR3 length equals 15 residues. V dropped 4 bases and J dropped 11 bases, with 23 bases sitting between them. DNA of the CDR3: TGTGCCAGCAGCCCCCTCCGGGGAGGATCGAATGAGCAGTACTTC. Translating it yields CASSPLRGGSNEQYF.

The chain uses TRBV12-3 or TRBV12-4 and TRBJ2-1, with D perhaps TRBD2 (5 bases). The CDR3 is 14 amino acids. Between the trimmed V and J ends, which lost 5 bases and 8 bases, there was a span of 16 bases. The CDR3 DNA follows: TGTGCCAGCAGTCTACGGACTGTTGGGGATGAGCAGTTCTTC. Its translation is CASSLRTVGDEQFF.

This clonotype occurred a few times. J is TRBJ2-5 and V is TRBV20-1; D may be TRBD1 (6 bases). This CDR3 is 15 amino acids long. The V gene lost 0 bases and the J gene lost 7 bases, with 18 bases spanning the gap. Per germline, CDR1 DFQATT and CDR2 SNEGSKA (reference sequence). The CDR3 is CSARDRSGVLRTQYF. The CDR3 bases are TGCAGTGCTAGAGATCGGTCAGGGGTTCTACGGACCCAGTACTTC.

Concerning this clonotype itself: The junction departs from germline at one end; a sequencing error may be responsible. V is TRBV6-6 and J is TRBJ1-6; tentative D call: TRBD1 (5 bases). Germline V gene lookup returns CDR1 MNHNY and CDR2 SVGAGI (reference sequence). The CDR3 consists of 15 residues. CDR3 DNA sequence: TGTGCCAGCAGTTACACAGGCTCCTATAATCCACCCCTCCACTTT. Its translation: CASSYTGSYNPPLHF.

The rearrangement joins TRBV12-3 or TRBV12-4 to TRBJ1-4, with unresolved D. The CDR3 totals 17 residues. V was cut by 3 bases and J by 12 bases, with 26 bases left in between. The chain's CDR3 is CASSFISGSRARVELFF. The CDR3 DNA follows: TGTGCCAGCAGTTTCATTAGCGGGAGTAGGGCACGGGTGGAACTGTTTTTT.

This sequence joins TRBV11-1 and TRBJ2-1; 14 bases agree with TRBD2. V gave up 5 bases and J gave up 8 bases; unmatched junction bases: 5. The length of the CDR3 is 15 residues. Germline V gene sequence: CDR1 SGHAT, CDR2 FQDESV (reference sequence). For the CDR3, the DNA is TGTGCCAGCAGCCAGACTAGCGGGAGGGGGGATGAGCAGTTCTTC. Protein: CASSQTSGRGDEQFF.

Many counts were recorded for this clonotype. This chain uses TRBV4-1 with TRBJ2-3; D might be TRBD1 (5 bases). This CDR3 comprises 15 residues. CDR1 is MGHRA and CDR2 is YSYEKL in the germline V gene. V was pared by 1 base and J by 6 bases, with 14 bases between. CDR3 amino acids: CASSQGWGIGDTQYF. CDR3 bases: TGCGCCAGCAGCCAAGGGTGGGGCATCGGGGATACGCAGTATTTT.

This clonotype showed up many times. This sequence joins TRBV24-1 and TRBJ2-1, with 14 bases aligning to TRBD2. The CDR3 totals 16 residues. Germline V gives CDR1 KGHDR, CDR2 SFDVKD. Trimming cost V 5 bases and J 6 bases; bases outside gene matches: 5. The CDR3 DNA is TGTGCCACCAGTGGACTAGCGGGGGGGTATCGCAATGAGCAGTTCTTC. Amino acids: CATSGLAGGYRNEQFF.

This clonotype has ten or more counts. This chain connects TRBV5-1 to TRBJ2-7; weak D call: TRBD1 (5 bases). The ends were cut back, 5 bases at V and 3 bases at J, with 6 bases in the middle. Germline V gene sequence: CDR1 SGHRS, CDR2 YFSETQ. The CDR3 spans 11 residues. The CDR3: CASRDNYEQYF. In nucleotides, the CDR3 is TGCGCCAGCAGGGACAACTACGAGCAGTACTTC.

This clonotype has at least ten counts. The V and J genes are TRBV12-3 or TRBV12-4 and TRBJ2-1; D might be TRBD1 or TRBD2, each matching 6 bases. The length of the CDR3 is 17 residues. Trimming removed 6 bases from V and 3 bases from J, with 21 bases in between. This chain's CDR3 is CASRAGGGEGLYNEQFF. The DNA for the CDR3 is TGTGCCAGCAGGGCCGGAGGGGGAGAGGGCCTCTACAATGAGCAGTTCTTC.

In its sample, this clonotype was seen many times. The V call is TRBV27, the J call TRBJ2-6; D unresolved. The length of the CDR3 is 15 residues. V lost 4 bases and J 2 bases, leaving 9 bases between the germline ends. Germline loops: CDR1 MNHEY, CDR2 SMNVEV (reference sequence). CDR3 sequence (DNA): TGTGCCAGCAGTTCCCACAGACCTGGGGCCAACGTCCTGACTTTC. This gives the protein CASSSHRPGANVLTF.

CDR3 amino acids: CASSLAVGLTEKLFF. CDR3 DNA: TGTGCCAGCAGCTTAGCAGTAGGGCTCACTGAAAAACTGTTTTTT. The chain couples TRBV7-9 to TRBJ1-4; no clear D. Germline V gives CDR1 SEHNR, CDR2 FQNEAQ (reference sequence). V was pared by 0 bases and J by 7 bases, with 12 bases between. The CDR3 sequence is 15 residues long.

This clonotype was seen repeatedly, ten times or more. The chain is built from TRBV3-1 and TRBJ2-3, with D tentatively TRBD1 (5 bases). V shed 1 base and J shed 10 bases, with 9 bases lying between them. The CDR3 is made up of 12 amino acids. Per the germline V gene, CDR1 is LGHDT and CDR2 is YNNKEL (reference sequence). The CDR3 loop is CASSQVQGPQYF. CDR3 bases: TGTGCCAGCAGCCAAGTCCAGGGCCCGCAGTATTTT.

Details on this clonotype: One base away lies a much larger clone, so this may be a sequencing read error. The chain uses TRBV6-5 and TRBJ2-7, with 7 nucleotides matching TRBD2. Germline trimming cut 6 bases from V and 12 bases from J; bases unmatched to any gene: 5. This CDR3 spans 10 amino acids. Per the germline V gene, CDR1 is MNHEY and CDR2 is SVGAGI. The CDR3 nucleotides read TGTGCCAGCAGAGGACTAGTGCTGTACTTC. This translates into CASRGLVLYF.

Details on this clonotype: A much larger clone lies a single base off, so this may be a read error. V is TRBV24-1 and J is TRBJ2-2; D uncertain. Germline loops: CDR1 KGHDR, CDR2 SFDVKD. The CDR3 contains 15 residues. The CDR3 protein is CTTSDSVTNTGELFF. In DNA form, the CDR3 reads TGTACCACCAGTGATTCAGTGACCAACACCGGGGAGCTGTTTTTT.

The rearrangement joins TRBV29-1 to TRBJ2-5; D is undetermined. The V gene's germline CDR1 is SQVTM and CDR2 ANQGSEA. The length of the CDR3 is 14 residues. V lost 2 bases and J 1 base, leaving 11 bases between the germline ends. CDR3 protein: CSVEKSGSQETQYF. The DNA of the CDR3 is TGCAGCGTTGAAAAATCAGGAAGCCAAGAGACCCAGTACTTC. The full variable domain, completed using reference TRBV29-1 and TRBJ2-5, is SAVISQKPSRDICQRGTSLTIQCQVDSQVTMMFWYRQQPGQSLTLIATANQGSEATYESGFVIDKFPISRPNLTFSTLTVSNMSPEDSSIYLCSVEKSGSQETQYFGPGTRLLVL.

This clonotype was observed many times. This chain joins TRBV6-6 and TRBJ1-2; possibly TRBD1 for D (5 bases). Germline V CDR1 and CDR2: MNHNY, SVGAGI (reference sequence). Trimming took 6 bases from V and 1 from J, leaving 9 bases between them. The CDR3 is 13 residues long. The CDR3 loop is CASRPGSNYGYTF. The CDR3 DNA reads as TGTGCCAGCAGACCAGGGAGTAACTATGGCTACACCTTC.

The gene calls are TRBV6-1 and TRBJ2-2, with TRBD2 identical over 9 bases. Germline assignment: CDR1 MNHNS and CDR2 SASEGT. Trimming at V came to 6 bases and at J to 7 bases, leaving 12 bases not matched to a gene. This CDR3 is built from 16 residues. CDR3 sequence reads: CASRARTSAGLGELFF. CDR3 bases: TGTGCCAGCAGGGCTCGGACTAGCGCAGGGCTCGGGGAGCTGTTTTTT.

The chain couples TRBV6-6 to TRBJ2-6; D is ambiguous. Germline loops: CDR1 MNHNY, CDR2 SVGAGI (reference sequence). The CDR3 length is 15 residues. The V gene lost 3 bases and the J gene lost 0 bases, with 6 bases spanning the gap. The DNA for the CDR3 is TGTGCCAGCAGTTATTACAGCTCTGGGGCCAACGTCCTGACTTTC. Translation: CASSYYSSGANVLTF.

The V gene is TRBV7-3, the J gene TRBJ1-1; no clear D gene. The CDR3 is 13 amino acids. The V gene's germline CDR1 is SGHTA and CDR2 FQGTGA. Trimming removed 4 bases from V and 7 bases from J, with 13 bases in between. DNA of the CDR3: TGTGCCAGCAGCTCCCAGTCGTCCAGTGAAGCTTTCTTT. Amino acids: CASSSQSSSEAFF.

CDR3 region: CASSFGTDPTNEKLFF. DNA for the CDR3: TGTGCCAGCAGCTTTGGGACAGACCCAACTAATGAAAAACTGTTTTTT. The rearrangement links TRBV7-9 to TRBJ1-4; 7 bases map to TRBD1. This CDR3 has 16 residues. The J segment lost 0 bases and the V segment lost 3 bases, leaving 4 bases of the junction unmatched. In germline, CDR1 is SEHNR, CDR2 FQNEAQ (reference sequence).

CDR3 bases: TGTGCCAGCAGTTTAAGGGTTGACTACGAGCAGTACTTC. Protein: CASSLRVDYEQYF. The genes are TRBV27 and TRBJ2-7, with D unclear. The V gene's germline CDR1 is MNHEY and CDR2 SMNVEV (reference sequence). Trimming pared 2 bases from V and 3 bases from J, leaving 8 bases between. There are 13 residues in the CDR3.

Of note for this clonotype: Possible read error: a much larger clone is one base away. The V and J genes are TRBV2 and TRBJ2-7; D may be TRBD1 (6 bases). Trimming removed 0 bases at V and 7 bases at J, with 16 bases between. Germline V gives CDR1 SNHLY, CDR2 FYNNEI. The CDR3 has 15 amino acids. CDR3: CASSEAGTTYNEQYF. CDR3 coding DNA: TGTGCCAGCAGTGAAGCGGGGACAACTTACAATGAGCAGTACTTC.